The 32 T cell receptor beta chains in this list originate from one sample, sequenced in a study of blood T cell repertoires in COVID-19. Sequencing used immunoSEQ multiplex PCR; TCRdb keeps in-frame clones, though not all of them. The sample carries about 250,000 clones, approximately 92% recorded once. The specimen sequenced was PBMCs or T cells enriched from blood (not recorded which). Receptor source: a woman aged 18 to 35 who had recovered from COVID-19.

The CDR3 bases are TGTGCCAGCAGTGACTCGATAAACGGGGAGAACACCGGGGAGCTGTTTTTT. Translating gives CASSDSINGENTGELFF. The rearrangement joins TRBV6-4 to TRBJ2-2; D perhaps matches TRBD2 (5 bases). The CDR3 extends over 17 amino acids. V was clipped by 0 bases and J by 1 base, with 12 bases between them. Germline lookup yields CDR1 MRHNA and CDR2 SNTAGT.

The rearrangement joins TRBV4-1 to TRBJ2-7; the match to TRBD1 covers 7 bases. Germline assignment: CDR1 MGHRA and CDR2 YSYEKL. The CDR3 totals 14 residues. With 1 base clipped from V and 0 bases from J, the junction kept 0 bases outside the gene matches. CDR3 DNA sequence: TGCGCCAGCAGCCAAGCAGGGGGCTCCTACGAGCAGTACTTC. Its protein product is CASSQAGGSYEQYF.

The V and J genes are TRBV5-1 and TRBJ2-6; D call uncertain. Per germline, CDR1 SGHRS and CDR2 YFSETQ. This CDR3 is built from 18 residues. Trimming took off 2 bases at V and 0 bases at J, with 15 bases between the two ends. The CDR3 sequence: CASSFRLSTDSGANVLTF. CDR3 nucleotide sequence: TGCGCCAGCAGCTTTCGACTGAGCACTGACTCTGGGGCCAACGTCCTGACTTTC. Drawing the rest from reference TRBV5-1 and TRBJ2-6, the complete variable domain is KAGVTQTPRYLIKTRGQQVTLSCSPISGHRSVSWYQQTPGQGLQFLFEYFSETQRNKGNFPGRFSGRQFSNSRSEMNVSTLELGDSALYLCASSFRLSTDSGANVLTFGAGSRLTVL.

This clone appeared many times. This chain joins TRBV6-4 and TRBJ2-2; 9 bases agree with TRBD2. Germline V lookup: CDR1 MRHNA, CDR2 SNTAGT. V shed 3 bases, J shed 4 bases, and the junction held 0 bases outside the gene matches. This CDR3 region has 14 residues. The CDR3, as DNA: TGTGCCAGCAGTGAGCGGGGGGGCACCGGGGAGCTGTTTTTT. It encodes CASSERGGTGELFF.

This chain uses TRBV6-5 with TRBJ2-5; 9 bases fit TRBD2. CDR3 length: 13 residues. Per the germline V gene, CDR1 is MNHEY and CDR2 is SVGAGI. Germline trimming cut 8 bases from V and 5 bases from J; bases unmatched to any gene: 6. CDR3 in DNA: TGTGCCAGCCGGGGCGGGGGGGCCGAGACCCAGTACTTC. Translation gives CASRGGGAETQYF.

The V call is TRBV20-1, the J call TRBJ2-3, with TRBD2 as a possible D gene (5 bases). CDR3 length: 10 amino acids. Trimming took 6 bases from V and 4 from J, leaving 5 bases between them. The germline CDR1 and CDR2 sequences are DFQATT and SNEGSKA (reference sequence). The CDR3 loop is CSAGADTQYF. CDR3 nucleotides: TGCAGTGCGGGAGCAGATACGCAGTATTTT.

The genes are TRBV5-6 and TRBJ1-2; TRBD1 might be the D (5 bases). V was shortened by 0 bases and J by 4 bases, with 10 bases between the two germline ends. Germline V gene sequence: CDR1 SGHDT, CDR2 YYEEEE. The CDR3 has 14 amino acids. The CDR3 region is CASSLDETVYGYTF. CDR3 in DNA: TGTGCCAGCAGCTTGGATGAGACAGTCTATGGCTACACCTTC.

This sequence joins TRBV9 and TRBJ2-3, with a possible D match to TRBD2 (5 bases). V was pared by 0 bases and J by 0 bases, with 14 bases between. This CDR3 is 17 amino acids long. The germline V gene encodes CDR1 SGDLS and CDR2 YYNGEE. The DNA of the CDR3 is TGTGCCAGCAGCGTAGGGCGCCTAGCCAAAAGCACAGATACGCAGTATTTT. Its protein product is CASSVGRLAKSTDTQYF.

This clone was seen a few times. J is TRBJ1-2 and V is TRBV5-4; no clear D gene. Deletions cut 0 bases from V and 6 bases from J, with 9 bases between. This CDR3 is built from 13 residues. The germline gives CDR1 SGHNT, CDR2 YYREEE (reference sequence). The CDR3 coding sequence is TGTGCCAGCAGCTTGGCCACCTTAGATGGCTACACCTTC. Translated: CASSLATLDGYTF.

The rearrangement links TRBV5-1 to TRBJ2-7, with D possibly being TRBD2 (5 bases). This CDR3 contains 16 residues. V lost 2 bases, J lost 1 base, and 16 bases lay in between. CDR1 is SGHRS and CDR2 is YFSETQ in the germline V gene. The CDR3 loop reads CASSFSPEKRSYEQYF. DNA of the CDR3: TGCGCCAGCAGCTTTTCCCCCGAAAAGCGGTCCTACGAGCAGTACTTC.

The chain joins TRBV6-1 to TRBJ1-2; no clear D. The CDR3 is 15 residues long. The V and J ends lost 0 bases and 5 bases respectively, with 13 bases between them. Germline V gives CDR1 MNHNS, CDR2 SASEGT. The CDR3 DNA reads as TGTGCCAGCAGTGAAGCTGGCAGGCTGAAGTATGGCTACACCTTC. Translating gives CASSEAGRLKYGYTF.

The CDR3 sequence is CASTNIGGGYGYTF. The CDR3 DNA reads TGTGCCAGCACAAACATAGGCGGAGGGTATGGCTACACCTTC. The chain employs TRBV6-5 and TRBJ1-2; D gene ambiguous. The V gene's germline CDR1 is MNHEY and CDR2 SVGAGI. V lost 7 bases, J lost 5 bases, and 17 bases lay in between. This CDR3 is built from 14 residues.

The rearrangement joins TRBV6-1 to TRBJ2-1, with D tentatively TRBD1 (6 bases). Germline V gene sequence: CDR1 MNHNS, CDR2 SASEGT. V was shortened by 1 base and J by 5 bases, with 15 bases between the two germline ends. The CDR3 has 16 residues. The CDR3 nucleotides are TGTGCCAGCAGTGAAGGACAATGGGGGCCAAACAATGAGCAGTTCTTC. Translating it yields CASSEGQWGPNNEQFF.

This chain uses TRBV27 with TRBJ2-1; D possibly corresponds to TRBD1 (6 bases). V was trimmed by 5 bases and J by 8 bases, leaving 19 bases between them. Germline CDR1 reads MNHEY; CDR2 reads SMNVEV (reference sequence). This CDR3 spans 15 amino acids. The CDR3 nucleotides read TGTGCCAGCAGTAAACAGGGAAGGCTTTACCATGAGCAGTTCTTC. Amino acids: CASSKQGRLYHEQFF.

J is TRBJ1-1 and V is TRBV5-6; tentative D call: TRBD1 (5 bases). V lost 0 bases and J 10 bases, leaving 10 bases between the germline ends. Per the germline V gene, CDR1 is SGHDT and CDR2 is YYEEEE. The CDR3 is 12 amino acids. CDR3 nucleotide sequence: TGTGCCAGCAGCTTGGCAGGGTTTGGAGCTTTCTTT. Translated, it gives CASSLAGFGAFF. The complete variable domain, with remaining parts taken from reference TRBV5-6 and TRBJ1-1, reads DAGVTQSPTHLIKTRGQQVTLRCSPKSGHDTVSWYQQALGQGPQFIFQYYEEEERQRGNFPDRFSGHQFPNYSSELNVNALLLGDSALYLCASSLAGFGAFFGQGTRLTVV.

The rearrangement joins TRBV6-1 to TRBJ1-5; a weak D match, TRBD1 (6 bases). Trimming cost V 2 bases and J 6 bases, with 8 bases left between them. The CDR3 runs to 13 residues. In germline, CDR1 is MNHNS, CDR2 SASEGT. The CDR3 sequence: CASSEQGSQPQHF. The CDR3 DNA sequence: TGTGCCAGCAGTGAACAGGGGTCTCAGCCCCAGCATTTT.

This chain uses TRBV5-1 with TRBJ2-5; 7 nucleotides agree with TRBD1. The V gene end was trimmed by 1 base and the J gene end by 6 bases; junction bases not matched to a gene: 9. Germline V gene sequence: CDR1 SGHRS, CDR2 YFSETQ. The CDR3 totals 15 residues. This CDR3 reads CASSLFDRAPKTQYF. The CDR3 DNA is TGCGCCAGCAGCTTGTTCGACAGGGCCCCAAAGACCCAGTACTTC.

This sequence joins TRBV19 and TRBJ1-3, with D uncertain. Trimming pared 7 bases from V and 0 bases from J, leaving 13 bases between. This CDR3 region has 15 residues. CDR1 and CDR2 (germline): LNHDA, SQIVND (reference sequence). The DNA for the CDR3 is TGTGCCAGTACCCAGGATAACTTCTCTGGAAACACCATATATTTT. This translates into CASTQDNFSGNTIYF.

The genes are TRBV28 and TRBJ2-1; 13 nucleotides match TRBD2. The V gene's germline CDR1 is MDHEN and CDR2 SYDVKM. Trimming took 5 bases from V and 5 from J; bases not matched to a gene: 9. There are 17 residues in the CDR3. For the CDR3, the DNA is TGTGCCAGCAGTCCGTTACTAGGACTAGCGGGGGACAATGAGCAGTTCTTC. This translates into CASSPLLGLAGDNEQFF. The whole variable domain, remainder taken from reference TRBV28 and TRBJ2-1, is DVKVTQSSRYLVKRTGEKVFLECVQDMDHENMFWYRQDPGLGLRLIYFSYDVKMKEKGDIPEGYSVSREKKERFSLILESASTNQTSMYLCASSPLLGLAGDNEQFFGPGTRLTVL.

The table lists this clone with a count of one. The J gene is TRBJ2-1, the V gene TRBV5-1; TRBD2 agrees at 10 bases. V gave up 2 bases and J gave up 8 bases; unmatched junction bases: 13. CDR1 and CDR2 from the germline V gene are SGHRS and YFSETQ. The CDR3 is 17 amino acids. The CDR3 region has the DNA TGCGCCAGCAGCTTTTCAGTCTCAAGCGGGGGGGCCGATGAGCAGTTCTTC. This codes for CASSFSVSSGGADEQFF.

V gene TRBV19 combines with J gene TRBJ1-1, with D possibly being TRBD1 (5 bases). CDR3 length: 13 residues. Germline V lookup: CDR1 LNHDA, CDR2 SQIVND (reference sequence). The V end lost 3 bases, the J end lost 5 bases, and 10 bases lay between the germline ends. This CDR3 reads CASSIRGNTEAFF. Written as DNA, the CDR3 is TGTGCCAGTAGTATCCGGGGGAATACTGAAGCTTTCTTT.

The genes are TRBV4-1 and TRBJ2-7; D is uncertain. V was trimmed by 1 base and J by 1 base, leaving 5 bases between them. Germline V gene lookup returns CDR1 MGHRA and CDR2 YSYEKL. This CDR3 has 13 amino acids. The CDR3 protein is CASSQGVSYEQYF. In DNA, the CDR3 is TGCGCCAGCAGCCAAGGTGTATCCTACGAGCAGTACTTC.

The chain carries TRBV3-1 (or the pseudogene TRBV3-2) and TRBJ1-2; no reliable D call. This CDR3 has 15 residues. Trimming shortened V by 0 bases and J by 5 bases, and 13 bases separated the two germline ends. In germline, CDR1 is LGHDT, CDR2 YNNKEL (reference sequence). CDR3: CASSQDLGAPYGYTF. For the CDR3, the DNA is TGTGCCAGCAGCCAAGATTTGGGAGCCCCATATGGCTACACCTTC.

This chain joins TRBV9 and TRBJ1-1, with TRBD1 as a possible D gene (5 bases). This CDR3 contains 16 residues. Germline V gives CDR1 SGDLS, CDR2 YYNGEE. Trimming removed 0 bases from V and 4 bases from J, with 16 bases in between. CDR3 nucleotides: TGTGCCAGCAGCGTAGAGTTCAGGCAGGGAGGCACTGAAGCTTTCTTT. The encoded protein is CASSVEFRQGGTEAFF.

The V and J genes are TRBV4-1 and TRBJ2-7, with 10 bases identical to TRBD1. This CDR3 contains 17 residues. V lost 2 bases and J lost 0; bases outside the gene matches: 7. Germline assignment: CDR1 MGHRA and CDR2 YSYEKL. The CDR3 coding sequence is TGCGCCAGCAGCCAACTTCCGGGACAGGGGACCTCCTACGAGCAGTACTTC. It translates to CASSQLPGQGTSYEQYF.

The chain links TRBV5-1 to TRBJ1-3; D not certain. Germline V gene lookup returns CDR1 SGHRS and CDR2 YFSETQ. The V gene lost 0 bases and the J gene lost 4 bases, with 11 bases spanning the gap. The CDR3 runs 15 residues. As DNA, the CDR3 is TGCGCCAGCAGCTTGGCCTCAGGTCTGGGAAACACCATATATTTT. It yields the protein CASSLASGLGNTIYF.

The genes are TRBV5-1 and TRBJ2-2; D unresolved. Trimming removed 0 bases at V and 4 bases at J, with 10 bases between. Looked up from germline, CDR1 is SGHRS and CDR2 is YFSETQ. The CDR3 sequence is 15 residues long. The CDR3: CASSLETARTGELFF. In DNA, the CDR3 is TGCGCCAGCAGCTTGGAAACAGCCCGCACCGGGGAGCTGTTTTTT.

Comment on this clone: At the DNA level, this CDR3 is encoded by other sequences in the same sample as well. The chain couples TRBV3-1 (or the pseudogene TRBV3-2) to TRBJ1-4; a weak D match, TRBD1 (6 bases). The CDR3 runs 13 residues. Trimming cost V 4 bases and J 6 bases, with 9 bases left between them. Germline assignment: CDR1 LGHDT and CDR2 YNNKEL (reference sequence). The CDR3 DNA follows: TGTGCCAGCAGCCGGGACATGGATGAAAAACTGTTTTTT. Encoded protein: CASSRDMDEKLFF.

The chain links TRBV19 to TRBJ1-4; D is unclear. CDR1 and CDR2 (germline): LNHDA, SQIVND (reference sequence). The V and J ends lost 8 bases and 1 base respectively, with 8 bases between them. CDR3 size: 13 residues. CDR3 amino acids: CASSFLTNEKLFF. The DNA for the CDR3 is TGTGCCAGTTCGTTCTTAACTAATGAAAAACTGTTTTTT.

This chain joins TRBV6-1 and TRBJ2-5; 8 positions match TRBD1. Germline values: CDR1 MNHNS, CDR2 SASEGT. V lost 3 bases to trimming and J lost 5 bases; unmatched junction nucleotides: 8. The CDR3 is 15 amino acids. The CDR3 loop reads CASSEGRGLWETQYF. CDR3 coding DNA: TGTGCCAGCAGTGAGGGCAGGGGGCTTTGGGAGACCCAGTACTTC.

V gene TRBV19 combines with J gene TRBJ2-1; 7 nucleotides match TRBD2. This CDR3 has 18 residues. Per the germline V gene, CDR1 is LNHDA and CDR2 is SQIVND (reference sequence). V lost 3 bases and J lost 4; bases outside the gene matches: 15. The CDR3 loop reads CASSILNPQRGVYNEQFF. The DNA for the CDR3 is TGTGCCAGTAGTATCCTTAATCCCCAGCGGGGAGTTTACAATGAGCAGTTCTTC.

This chain uses TRBV5-1 with TRBJ1-1; TRBD1 matches at 8 bases. V lost 4 bases and J lost 0; bases outside the gene matches: 5. Germline V gene data show CDR1 as SGHRS and CDR2 as YFSETQ. This CDR3 region has 15 residues. The DNA for the CDR3 is TGCGCCAGCAGCGCCGGGACAGGTTTGAACACTGAAGCTTTCTTT. Its translation: CASSAGTGLNTEAFF.